This is a list of T cell receptor beta chains from one sample in a study of spatial heterogeneity in lung cancer. MiXCR was run by TCRdb on the 5' RACE reads, yielding one entry per CDR3 protein. The data show 20,000 to 30,000 distinct CDR3 sequences, under 10% seen once. The sequences come from lung tumor tissue, collected at surgery. Receptor source: a male donor with early-stage non-small cell lung cancer. The CDR3 runs from the conserved cysteine through the conserved F or W. The size field is filled for only some rows; it gives once, few, many or a size class.

>NA|TRBV4-1|15|TRBJ2-5
CASSHRDRDRETQYF
>many|TRBV11-2|16|TRBJ1-2
CASGHRYGPGSNRYTF
>many|TRBV6-4|15|TRBJ2-6
CASSPGQSGANVLTF
>few|TRBV5-1|14|TRBJ2-7
CASSTGQGAFEQYF
>medium-sized|TRBV9|16|TRBJ1-3
CASSAGPKVDGNTIYF
>few|TRBV10-3|13|TRBJ2-1
CAISPGTSNEQFF
>many|TRBV11-2|17|TRBJ2-1
CASSLDPRDRVRNEQFF
>NA|TRBV14|15|TRBJ2-2
CASSQPGGITGELFF
>NA|TRBV15|16|TRBJ2-1
CATSRDQMRGQSEQFF
>many|TRBV3-1|12|TRBJ1-2
CASSQEGAGYTF
>many|TRBV30|13|TRBJ2-4
CAWSPGPQNIQYF
>NA|TRBV5-1|13|TRBJ2-7
CASSVVQRAPLFF
>many|TRBV7-6|16|TRBJ2-1
CASSLLAGGSNNEQFF
>NA|TRBV20-1|17|TRBJ2-1
CSATSGTTFRSYNEQFF
>large|TRBV28|13|TRBJ1-1
CASSSPDRAEAFF
>NA|TRBV3-1|13|TRBJ2-7
CASSQVDSYEQYF
>many|TRBV20-1|15|TRBJ2-7
CSARVPPGLTNEQYF
>NA|TRBV30|12|TRBJ2-7
CAWSVGSGKQYF
>many|TRBV4-3|18|TRBJ2-3
CASSQDRGTGGHTDTQYF
>many|TRBV20-1|15|TRBJ1-1
CSATRGAVRNTEAFF
>many|TRBV5-1|16|TRBJ1-1
CASRDTGQGFDTEAFF
>many|TRBV15|15|TRBJ2-2
CATSGRDSNTGELFF
>many|TRBV28|13|TRBJ2-7
CASSLGQNYEQYF
>medium-sized|TRBV18|14|TRBJ1-2
CASSPPQDSYGYTF
>many|TRBV7-2|14|TRBJ1-2
CASSSQGVNGGYTF
>NA|TRBV6-5|14|TRBJ1-4
CASSYGGKNEKLFF
>many|TRBV7-9|13|TRBJ1-1
CASSFGLTTEAFF
>many|TRBV6-6|12|TRBJ1-5
CASRGSNQPQHF
>NA|TRBV20-1|11|TRBJ2-3
CSARVKYTQYF
>few|TRBV4-2|11|TRBJ2-7
CASSQEDEQYF
>NA|TRBV24-1|16|TRBJ2-1
CATSDPGTGGHNEQFF
>many|TRBV2|16|TRBJ1-5
CASSEIGTGKSQPQHF
>many|TRBV7-2|14|TRBJ2-7
CASSPGQGFYEQYF
>many|TRBV27|18|TRBJ2-3
CASSWTRLAGATTDTQYF
>NA|TRBV5-1|14|TRBJ2-3
CASGQGADTDTQYF
>few|TRBV5-1|15|TRBJ1-5
CASRVTGEGNQPQHF
>NA|TRBV7-2|12|TRBJ1-1
CASSSIPPEAFF
>few|TRBV3-1|16|TRBJ1-1
CASSPHPQGASAEAFF
>many|TRBV7-2|16|TRBJ2-2
CASSLTLALNTGELFF
>medium-sized|TRBV7-9|13|TRBJ2-4
CASSLASGTGQNF
>few|TRBV28|14|TRBJ1-2
CASSSPGSPHGYTF